This TCR beta chain was retrieved from a study of cytomegalovirus exposure and HLA in healthy donors. Broader study findings: In a later analysis, at a false discovery rate of 0.05, under 20,000 TCR beta sequences were associated with HLA alleles.

Germline V gives CDR1 SEHNR, CDR2 FQNEAQ (reference sequence). Trimming left V 3 bases short and J 0 bases short, with 3 bases between. The CDR3 is 12 amino acids. PCR involved 60 Vbeta and 13 Jbeta primers. Here immunoSEQ multiplex PCR was the method, and the copy in TCRdb shows in-frame clones only, minus some. This sample carries fewer than 200,000 clones, nearly 80% of them seen once, and the ten largest clones take 2.9%. With regard to this clone: As yet, its antigen is unknown.

The clonotype comes from a female donor in good health and CMV-seronegative. V gene TRBV7-9 combines with J gene TRBJ2-7; no reliable D call. The sample taken for sequencing was PBMCs. CDR3 nucleotides: TGTGCCAGCAGCTTGAGCTCCTACGAGCAGTACTTC. The encoded protein is CASSLSSYEQYF.